Following are 25 T cell receptor beta chains from one sample sequenced in a study of monozygotic twins with inflammatory bowel disease. After re-calling the 5' RACE reads, TCRdb lists one entry per CDR3 protein, DNA absent. This repertoire includes more than 110,000 distinct CDR3 sequences. Input material: blood. The receptor set was obtained from a human donor with ulcerative colitis or Crohn's disease, or a healthy co-twin of an affected twin (not recorded which).

The chain carries TRBV6-2 or TRBV6-3 and TRBJ2-7; with no DNA, the TCRdb D assignment of TRBD1 cannot be verified. CDR1 and CDR2 from the germline V gene are MNHEY and SVGEGT. The CDR3 contains 12 residues. CDR3 sequence reads: CASSRGHPEQYF.

This rearrangement joins TRBV12-3 or TRBV12-4 to TRBJ2-5; TCRdb's D gene call, TRBD1, goes unchecked for lack of DNA. The CDR3 sequence is 12 residues long. CDR3 region: CASSFREETQYF.

The CDR3 reads CASSQVPAGYGYTF. V usage is TRBV4-1 and J usage is TRBJ1-2. This CDR3 contains 14 residues. CDR1 is MGHRA, CDR2 YSYEKL, per germline.

This sequence joins TRBV20-1 and TRBJ2-7; checking the TCRdb D call of TRBD1 is not possible without DNA. Germline V lookup: CDR1 DFQATT, CDR2 SNEGSKA (reference sequence). The CDR3 is made up of 18 amino acids. Here the CDR3 reads CSAREADSLPPGTYEQYF.

The CDR3 region is CASSQEEGWGNIQYF. The chain recombines TRBV4-3 with TRBJ2-4; TCRdb names TRBD2, which stays unverified in the absence of DNA. In germline, CDR1 is LGHNA, CDR2 YSLEER. CDR3 length equals 15 residues.

The gene calls are TRBV18 and TRBJ1-2; TCRdb names TRBD1, which stays unverified in the absence of DNA. CDR1 is KGHSH and CDR2 is LQKENI in the germline V gene. CDR3 size: 12 residues. The CDR3 reads CASSKDSYGYTF. Combining the CDR3 with reference TRBV18 and TRBJ1-2 gives the whole variable domain NAGVMQNPRHLVRRRGQEARLRCSPMKGHSHVYWYRQLPEEGLKFMVYLQKENIIDESGMPKERFSAEFPKEGPSILRIQQVVRGDSAAYFCASSKDSYGYTFGSGTRLTVV.

The genes are TRBV12-3 or TRBV12-4 and TRBJ1-2. This CDR3 contains 12 residues. The CDR3: CASSLISEGYTF.

The J gene is TRBJ1-1, the V gene TRBV27; TCRdb indicates TRBD1, and absent DNA this call remains unverified. CDR1 is MNHEY, CDR2 SMNVEV, per germline (reference sequence). The CDR3 has 16 amino acids. Here the CDR3 reads CASSTTGAIMNTEAFF.

This rearrangement joins TRBV20-1 to TRBJ1-5; the TRBD1 assignment by TCRdb is unverifiable without DNA. Per germline, CDR1 DFQATT and CDR2 SNEGSKA (reference sequence). The CDR3 runs to 12 residues. The CDR3: CSAQLGVQPQHF.

The gene calls are TRBV7-2 and TRBJ2-7. Germline V gene sequence: CDR1 SGHTA, CDR2 FQGNSA. This CDR3 comprises 16 residues. The CDR3: CASSLASSSSSYEQYF. Full variable domain (remainder filled in from reference TRBV7-2 and TRBJ2-7): GAGVSQSPSNKVTEKGKDVELRCDPISGHTALYWYRQSLGQGLEFLIYFQGNSAPDKSGLPSDRFSAERTGGSVSTLTIQRTQQEDSAVYLCASSLASSSSSYEQYFGPGTRLTVT.

The rearrangement uses TRBV20-1 and TRBJ2-7; TCRdb indicates TRBD2, and absent DNA this call remains unverified. Germline loops: CDR1 DFQATT, CDR2 SNEGSKA (reference sequence). CDR3 length: 14 residues. Here the CDR3 reads CSARVSGRAAEQYF.

The gene calls are TRBV7-6 and TRBJ2-5; TCRdb outputs TRBD2, but without DNA this stays unchecked. The CDR3 covers 16 residues. CDR1 SGHVS and CDR2 FNYEAQ come from the germline V gene. The CDR3 here is CASSPPTAGVVETQYF.

The gene calls are TRBV19 and TRBJ2-1; TCRdb gives TRBD2 as the D gene, but with no DNA this cannot be confirmed. CDR1 is LNHDA and CDR2 is SQIVND in the germline V gene (reference sequence). This CDR3 is built from 15 residues. The CDR3 is CASSGGTSATYEQFF.

The chain links TRBV20-1 to TRBJ2-3; the D call of TRBD1 rests on TCRdb alone, since no DNA is present to check it. The CDR3 loop spans 13 amino acids. In germline, CDR1 is DFQATT, CDR2 SNEGSKA (reference sequence). The CDR3 spells CSASYRGLGTQYF.

The V gene is TRBV5-1, the J gene TRBJ2-5; no DNA is available, so the TRBD2 call from TCRdb remains unchecked. This CDR3 has 16 residues. The germline V gene has CDR1 SGHRS and CDR2 YFSETQ. CDR3 region: CASSFRLAGLEETQYF.

The chain couples TRBV6-2 or TRBV6-3 to TRBJ2-1; TCRdb indicates TRBD1, and absent DNA this call remains unverified. Germline V gene data show CDR1 as MNHEY and CDR2 as SVGEGT. The CDR3 runs to 15 residues. The CDR3 spells CASSSPGGGYNEQFF.

The chain has TRBV20-1 and TRBJ2-1; TCRdb lists TRBD2, though no DNA is available to test this call. This CDR3 region has 14 residues. Germline CDR1 is DFQATT and CDR2 is SNEGSKA (reference sequence). CDR3 in amino acids: CSANLSPSYNEQFF.

The rearrangement links TRBV20-1 to TRBJ2-5. Germline loops: CDR1 DFQATT, CDR2 SNEGSKA (reference sequence). CDR3 length: 12 amino acids. This CDR3 is CSASGEWETQYF.

The genes are TRBV7-2 and TRBJ2-1; the TCRdb D gene call, TRBD2, has no DNA to confirm it. Per germline, CDR1 SGHTA and CDR2 FQGNSA. This CDR3 has 14 residues. The CDR3 sequence is CASSPPPIHHEQFF.

The chain is built from TRBV19 and TRBJ2-6; TCRdb designates TRBD1, a call that cannot be tested without DNA. Looked up from germline, CDR1 is LNHDA and CDR2 is SQIVND (reference sequence). The CDR3 is 17 residues long. The CDR3 sequence is CASRGGQGAQGANVLTF.

The chain couples TRBV7-8 to TRBJ2-1; the TRBD1 assignment by TCRdb is unverifiable without DNA. This CDR3 comprises 16 residues. Germline loops: CDR1 SGHVS, CDR2 FQNEAQ. CDR3 sequence reads: CASSSSVGSSYNEQFF.

The rearrangement joins TRBV29-1 to TRBJ1-6; the TRBD1 assignment by TCRdb is unverifiable without DNA. Germline CDR1 and CDR2: SQVTM and ANQGSEA. The CDR3 runs 13 residues. The CDR3 loop is CSVETGHNSPLHF.

The rearrangement joins TRBV6-6 to TRBJ2-7; TCRdb's assignment of TRBD2 cannot be checked, as there is no DNA. CDR1 is MNHNY and CDR2 is SVGAGI in the germline V gene (reference sequence). The CDR3 covers 14 residues. The CDR3 loop reads CASTIAGASYEQYF.

The gene calls are TRBV20-1 and TRBJ2-7; as DNA is missing, the TRBD1 call by TCRdb cannot be tested. CDR3 length: 14 amino acids. Germline V gives CDR1 DFQATT, CDR2 SNEGSKA (reference sequence). The CDR3 is CSASGATPSYEQYF.

The gene calls are TRBV18 and TRBJ1-2; the D call from TCRdb, TRBD1, cannot be confirmed without DNA. Germline V CDR1 and CDR2: KGHSH, LQKENI. This CDR3 is built from 16 residues. The CDR3 here is CASSPVLDLRGYGYTF.